This entry concerns a single T cell receptor beta chain. The antigen is undetermined. TCRdb's table, derived via immunoSEQ multiplex PCR, lists solely in-frame clones and lacks some. The repertoire holds some 95,000 clones, with more than 75% as singletons. These data belong to a study of T cell responses to AZD1222 COVID-19 vaccine. Findings and limits, study-wide: Regions 160-218 and 743-854 held dominance among vaccine-associated CD4 TCRs, which spanned spike.

This CDR3 has 13 amino acids. Trimming stripped 4 bases from V and 8 bases from J, with 9 bases between. In germline, CDR1 is MGHRA, CDR2 YSYEKL. The chain uses TRBV4-1 and TRBJ1-6; D is unclear. This clonotype originated in an adult who received the AZD1222 COVID-19 vaccine. Material: peripheral blood, obtained 28 days after the second AZD1222 dose. The CDR3 sequence: CASSLNPDSPLHF. The CDR3 region has the DNA TGCGCCAGCAGCCTGAACCCGGATTCACCCCTCCACTTT.